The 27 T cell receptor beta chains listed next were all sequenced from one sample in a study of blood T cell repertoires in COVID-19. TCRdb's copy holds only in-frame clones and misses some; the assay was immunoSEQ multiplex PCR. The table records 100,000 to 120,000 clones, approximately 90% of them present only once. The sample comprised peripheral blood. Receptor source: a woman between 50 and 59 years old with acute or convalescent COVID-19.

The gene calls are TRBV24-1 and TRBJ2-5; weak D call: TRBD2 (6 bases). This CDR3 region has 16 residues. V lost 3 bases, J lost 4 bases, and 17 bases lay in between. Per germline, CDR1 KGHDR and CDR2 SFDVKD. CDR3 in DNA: TGTGCCACCAGTGATAACGGTAGCGGAGAAAGAGAGACCCAGTACTTC. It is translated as CATSDNGSGERETQYF.

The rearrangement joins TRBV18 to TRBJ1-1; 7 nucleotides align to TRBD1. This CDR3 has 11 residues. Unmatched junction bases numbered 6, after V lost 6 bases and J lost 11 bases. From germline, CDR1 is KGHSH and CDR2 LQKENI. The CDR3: CASSPMDRAFF. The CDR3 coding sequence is TGTGCCAGCTCCCCCATGGACAGGGCTTTCTTT. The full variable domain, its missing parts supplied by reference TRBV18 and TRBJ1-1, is NAGVMQNPRHLVRRRGQEARLRCSPMKGHSHVYWYRQLPEEGLKFMVYLQKENIIDESGMPKERFSAEFPKEGPSILRIQQVVRGDSAAYFCASSPMDRAFFGQGTRLTVV.

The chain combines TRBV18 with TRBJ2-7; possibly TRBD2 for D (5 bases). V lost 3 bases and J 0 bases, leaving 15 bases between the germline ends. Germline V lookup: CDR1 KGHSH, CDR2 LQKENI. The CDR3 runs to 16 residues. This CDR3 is CASSPRRASRSYEQYF. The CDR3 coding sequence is TGTGCCAGCTCACCGAGGCGGGCCAGCCGCTCCTACGAGCAGTACTTC.

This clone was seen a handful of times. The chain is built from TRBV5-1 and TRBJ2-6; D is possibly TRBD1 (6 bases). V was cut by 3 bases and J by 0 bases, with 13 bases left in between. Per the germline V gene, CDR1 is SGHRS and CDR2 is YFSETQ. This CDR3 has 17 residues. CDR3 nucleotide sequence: TGCGCCAGCAGCTCGGGACACGGTAGCTCTGGGGCCAACGTCCTGACTTTC. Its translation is CASSSGHGSSGANVLTF.

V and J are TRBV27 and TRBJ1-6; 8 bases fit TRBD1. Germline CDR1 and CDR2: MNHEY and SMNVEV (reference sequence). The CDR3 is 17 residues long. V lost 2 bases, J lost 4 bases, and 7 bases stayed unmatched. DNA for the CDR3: TGTGCCAGCAGTTTAGGGGCCCGGACAGGGTATAATTCACCCCTCCACTTT. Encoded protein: CASSLGARTGYNSPLHF.

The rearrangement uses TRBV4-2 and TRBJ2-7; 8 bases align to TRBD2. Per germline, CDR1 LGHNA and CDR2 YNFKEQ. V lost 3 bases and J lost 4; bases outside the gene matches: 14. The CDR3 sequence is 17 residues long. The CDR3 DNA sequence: TGTGCCAGCAGCCACCTCGGGGGGGGCGGGCCCTCTTACGAGCAGTACTTC. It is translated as CASSHLGGGGPSYEQYF.

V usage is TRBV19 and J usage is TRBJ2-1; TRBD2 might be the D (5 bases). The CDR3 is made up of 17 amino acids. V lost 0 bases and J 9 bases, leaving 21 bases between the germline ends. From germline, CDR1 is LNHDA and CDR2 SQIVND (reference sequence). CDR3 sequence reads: CASSIDPPGLQRLEQFF. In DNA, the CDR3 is TGTGCCAGTAGTATAGATCCCCCGGGCCTCCAGCGGCTTGAGCAGTTCTTC.

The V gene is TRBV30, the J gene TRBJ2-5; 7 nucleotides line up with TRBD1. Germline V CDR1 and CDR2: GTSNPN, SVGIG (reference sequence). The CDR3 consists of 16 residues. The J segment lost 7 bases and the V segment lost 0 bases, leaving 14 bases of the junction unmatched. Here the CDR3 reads CAWSVPLTGRSATQYF. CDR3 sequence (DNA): TGTGCCTGGAGTGTTCCCTTGACAGGGCGCTCGGCGACCCAGTACTTC. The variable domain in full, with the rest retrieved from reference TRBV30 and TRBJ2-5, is SQTIHQWPATLVQPVGSPLSLECTVEGTSNPNLYWYRQAAGRGLQLLFYSVGIGQISSEVPQNLSASRPQDRQFILSSKKLLLSDSGFYLCAWSVPLTGRSATQYFGPGTRLLVL.

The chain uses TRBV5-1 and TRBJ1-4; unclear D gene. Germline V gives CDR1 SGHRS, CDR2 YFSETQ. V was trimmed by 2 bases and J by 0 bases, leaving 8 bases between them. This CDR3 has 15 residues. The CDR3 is CASSLGRPTNEKLFF. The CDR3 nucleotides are TGCGCCAGCAGCTTAGGCAGGCCAACTAATGAAAAACTGTTTTTT. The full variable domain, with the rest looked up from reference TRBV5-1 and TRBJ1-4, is KAGVTQTPRYLIKTRGQQVTLSCSPISGHRSVSWYQQTPGQGLQFLFEYFSETQRNKGNFPGRFSGRQFSNSRSEMNVSTLELGDSALYLCASSLGRPTNEKLFFGSGTQLSVL.

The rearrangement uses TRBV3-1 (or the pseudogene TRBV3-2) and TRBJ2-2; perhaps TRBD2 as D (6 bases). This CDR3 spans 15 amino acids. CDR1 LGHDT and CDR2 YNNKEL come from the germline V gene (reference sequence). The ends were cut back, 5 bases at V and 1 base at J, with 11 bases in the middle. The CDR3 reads CASSWGLLNTGELFF. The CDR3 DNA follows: TGTGCCAGCAGCTGGGGACTCCTGAACACCGGGGAGCTGTTTTTT.

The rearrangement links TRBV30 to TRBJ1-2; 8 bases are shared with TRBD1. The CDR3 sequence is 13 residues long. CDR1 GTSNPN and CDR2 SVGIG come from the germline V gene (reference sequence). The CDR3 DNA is TGTGCAGGACAGGGAACGGGTTTTGATGGCTACACCTTC. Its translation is CAGQGTGFDGYTF.

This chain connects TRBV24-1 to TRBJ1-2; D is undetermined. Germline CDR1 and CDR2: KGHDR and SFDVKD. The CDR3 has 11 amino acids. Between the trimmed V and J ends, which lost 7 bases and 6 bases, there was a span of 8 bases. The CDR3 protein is CATSRTNGYTF. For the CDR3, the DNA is TGTGCCACCAGCCGAACTAATGGCTACACCTTC.

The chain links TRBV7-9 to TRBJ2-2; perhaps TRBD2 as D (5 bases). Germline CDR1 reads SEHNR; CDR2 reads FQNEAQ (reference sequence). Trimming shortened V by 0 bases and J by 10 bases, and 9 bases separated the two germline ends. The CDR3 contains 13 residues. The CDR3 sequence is CASSLAGVVELFF. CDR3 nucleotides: TGTGCCAGCAGCTTAGCGGGAGTCGTGGAGCTGTTTTTT.

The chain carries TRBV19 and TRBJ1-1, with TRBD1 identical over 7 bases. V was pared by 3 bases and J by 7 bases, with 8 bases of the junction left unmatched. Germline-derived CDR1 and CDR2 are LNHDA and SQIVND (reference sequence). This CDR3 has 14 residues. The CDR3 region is CASSMTGIGDEAFF. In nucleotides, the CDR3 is TGTGCCAGTAGTATGACAGGGATTGGTGATGAAGCTTTCTTT. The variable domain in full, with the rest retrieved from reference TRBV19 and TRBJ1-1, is DGGITQSPKYLFRKEGQNVTLSCEQNLNHDAMYWYRQDPGQGLRLIYYSQIVNDFQKGDIAEGYSVSREKKESFPLTVTSAQKNPTAFYLCASSMTGIGDEAFFGQGTRLTVV.

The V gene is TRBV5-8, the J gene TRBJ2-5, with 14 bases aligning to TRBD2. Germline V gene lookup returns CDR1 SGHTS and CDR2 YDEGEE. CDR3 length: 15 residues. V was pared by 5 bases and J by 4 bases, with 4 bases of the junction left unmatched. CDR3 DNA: TGTGCCAGCAGTCAGGGACTAGCGGGAGCAGAGACCCAGTACTTC. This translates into CASSQGLAGAETQYF.

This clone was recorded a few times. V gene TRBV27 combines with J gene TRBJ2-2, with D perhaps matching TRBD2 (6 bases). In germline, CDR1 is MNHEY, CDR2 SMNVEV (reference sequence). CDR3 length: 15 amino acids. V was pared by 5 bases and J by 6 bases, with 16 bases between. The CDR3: CASSPPEGWPGELFF. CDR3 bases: TGTGCCAGCAGTCCCCCGGAGGGGTGGCCCGGGGAGCTGTTTTTT.

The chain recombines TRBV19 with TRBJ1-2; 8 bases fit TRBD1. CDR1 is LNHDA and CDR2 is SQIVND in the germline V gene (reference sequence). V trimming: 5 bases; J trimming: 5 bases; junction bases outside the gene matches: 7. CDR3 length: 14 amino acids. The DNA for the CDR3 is TGTGCCAGTAGTCGACAGGGGTCTTCGTATGGCTACACCTTC. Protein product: CASSRQGSSYGYTF. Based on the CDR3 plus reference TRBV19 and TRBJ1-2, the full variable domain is DGGITQSPKYLFRKEGQNVTLSCEQNLNHDAMYWYRQDPGQGLRLIYYSQIVNDFQKGDIAEGYSVSREKKESFPLTVTSAQKNPTAFYLCASSRQGSSYGYTFGSGTRLTVV.

As DNA, the CDR3 is TGTGCCAGCGGATCGAACAGGGGAGCTAAAAACATTCAGTACTTC. Amino acid sequence: CASGSNRGAKNIQYF. This chain connects TRBV2 to TRBJ2-4; 7 bases align to TRBD1. Germline-derived CDR1 and CDR2 are SNHLY and FYNNEI. CDR3 length equals 15 residues. V trimming: 8 bases; J trimming: 4 bases; junction bases outside the gene matches: 11.

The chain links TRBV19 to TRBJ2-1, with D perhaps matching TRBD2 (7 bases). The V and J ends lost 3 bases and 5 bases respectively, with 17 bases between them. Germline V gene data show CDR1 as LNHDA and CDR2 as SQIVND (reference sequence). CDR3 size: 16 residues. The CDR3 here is CASSIKGGGRNNEQFF. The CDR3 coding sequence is TGTGCCAGTAGTATCAAAGGGGGGGGGCGTAACAATGAGCAGTTCTTC.

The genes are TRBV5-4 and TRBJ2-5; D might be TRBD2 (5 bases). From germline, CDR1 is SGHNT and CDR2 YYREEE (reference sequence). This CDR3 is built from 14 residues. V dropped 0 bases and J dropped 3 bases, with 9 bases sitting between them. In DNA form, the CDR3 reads TGTGCCAGCAGCTTGGTTGGAGGAGAAGAGACCCAGTACTTC. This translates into CASSLVGGEETQYF.

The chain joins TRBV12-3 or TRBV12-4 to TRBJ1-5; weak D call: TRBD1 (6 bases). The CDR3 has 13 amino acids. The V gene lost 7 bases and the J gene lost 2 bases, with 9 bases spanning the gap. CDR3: CASTTGRNQPQHF. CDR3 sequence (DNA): TGTGCCAGCACTACAGGGCGCAATCAGCCCCAGCATTTT.

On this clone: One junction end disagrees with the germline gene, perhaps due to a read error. CDR3 coding DNA: TGCGCCAGCAGCTTGAACGGGAGGGCCGGGGTCTTC. It translates to CASSLNGRAGVF. This sequence joins TRBV5-1 and TRBJ2-1, with 8 bases lining up with TRBD2. The CDR3 is made up of 12 amino acids. Germline CDR1 and CDR2: SGHRS and YFSETQ.

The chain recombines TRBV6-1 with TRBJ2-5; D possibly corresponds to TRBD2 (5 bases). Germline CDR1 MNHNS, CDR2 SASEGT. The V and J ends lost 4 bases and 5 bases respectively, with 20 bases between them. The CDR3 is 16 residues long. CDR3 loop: CASSAGLRAGPETQYF. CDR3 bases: TGTGCCAGCAGTGCCGGACTTAGGGCCGGGCCGGAGACCCAGTACTTC.

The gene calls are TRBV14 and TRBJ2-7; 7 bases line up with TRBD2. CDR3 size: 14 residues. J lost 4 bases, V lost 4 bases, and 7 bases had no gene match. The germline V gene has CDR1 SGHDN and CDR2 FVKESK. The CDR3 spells CASSLGGRGYEQYF. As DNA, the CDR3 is TGTGCCAGCAGCCTGGGCGGGAGAGGATACGAGCAGTACTTC.

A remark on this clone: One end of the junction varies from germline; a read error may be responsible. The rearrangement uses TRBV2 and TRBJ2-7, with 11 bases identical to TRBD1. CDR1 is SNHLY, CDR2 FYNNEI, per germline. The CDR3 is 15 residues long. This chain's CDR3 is CASREGQGATYEQYF. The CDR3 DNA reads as TGTGCCAGCAGGGAAGGACAGGGGGCAACCTACGAGCAGTACTTC. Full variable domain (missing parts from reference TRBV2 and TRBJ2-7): EPEVTQTPSHQVTQMGQEVILRCVPISNHLYFYWYRQILGQKVEFLVSFYNNEISEKSEIFDDQFSVERPDGSNFTLKIRSTKLEDSAMYFCASREGQGATYEQYFGPGTRLTVT.

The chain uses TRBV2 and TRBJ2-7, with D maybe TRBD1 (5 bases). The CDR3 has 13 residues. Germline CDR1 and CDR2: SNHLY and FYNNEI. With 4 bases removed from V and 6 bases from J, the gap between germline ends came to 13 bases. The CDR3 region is CASSGAGLAEQYF. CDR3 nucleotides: TGTGCCAGCAGTGGGGCAGGGTTGGCCGAGCAGTACTTC.

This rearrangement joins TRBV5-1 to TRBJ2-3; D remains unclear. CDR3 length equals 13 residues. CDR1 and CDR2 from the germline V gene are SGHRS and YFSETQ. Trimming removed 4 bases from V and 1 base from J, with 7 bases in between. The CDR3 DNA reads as TGCGCCAGCAGCAGCCCGGGCACAGATACGCAGTATTTT. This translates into CASSSPGTDTQYF.